A selection of T cell receptor beta chains follows, all from one sample in a study of T cell responses to AZD1222 COVID-19 vaccine. Only in-frame clones appear in the TCRdb table, and some are missing; sequencing was by immunoSEQ multiplex PCR. This repertoire shows 100,000 to 150,000 clones, approximately 85% found once; its top ten account for 3.5% to 4.5%. Sequencing was performed on peripheral blood, taken 28 days after the second AZD1222 dose. Receptors were obtained from an adult who received the AZD1222 COVID-19 vaccine. CDR3s include the opening cysteine and the closing phenylalanine or tryptophan. The D gene is left open where the match is weak. Size values are once, few and many counts, or a class for expanded clones, and some rows have none.

j_call | clone_size | d_call | v_call | cdr3_nt | cdr3_aa
TRBJ1-4 | few | NA | TRBV5-1 | TGCGCCAGCAGCTTGGGACCGGGACTTACTAATGAAAAACTGTTTTTT | CASSLGPGLTNEKLFF
TRBJ2-5 | NA | TRBD2 | TRBV11-2 | TGTGCCAGCAGCTTAGGGTCGAGTAGCGGGGGTCACCAAGAGACCCAGTACTTC | CASSLGSSSGGHQETQYF
TRBJ1-1 | NA | NA | TRBV28 | TGTGCCAGCAGTTTAGATGGCCGAACAGCTTTCTTT | CASSLDGRTAFF
TRBJ2-6 | NA | NA | TRBV28 | TGTGCCAGCAGCCGAGACGGCCTGGGAGGAGGGGCCAACGTCCTGACTTTC | CASSRDGLGGGANVLTF
TRBJ2-5 | NA | TRBD2 | TRBV5-8 | TGTGCCAGCAGGACTAGCGGGGGGACCCAAGAGACCCAGTACTTC | CASRTSGGTQETQYF
TRBJ1-1 | NA | NA | TRBV27 | TGTGCCAGCAGCCGGACCGGAGGGGGTACTGAAGCTTTCTTT | CASSRTGGGTEAFF
TRBJ1-3 | NA | TRBD1 | TRBV6-1 | TGTGCCAGCAGTGAACTTGGACAGGGACGAAACACCATATATTTT | CASSELGQGRNTIYF
TRBJ2-6 | few | NA | TRBV30 | TGTGCCTGGACAGGGCCTGGGGCCAACGTCCTGACTTTC | CAWTGPGANVLTF
TRBJ1-1 | NA | TRBD1 | TRBV7-9 | TGTGCCAGCAGCTTAGGGACCAGGGGGGCTTTCTTT | CASSLGTRGAFF
TRBJ1-5 | NA | NA | TRBV7-2 | TGTGCCAGCAGCTTAGACCCTCCGACAGCTACGAATCAGCCCCAGCATTTT | CASSLDPPTATNQPQHF
TRBJ1-5 | NA | NA | TRBV30 | TGTGCCTGGAGTGTGGGGGGCCAGCCCCAGCATTTT | CAWSVGGQPQHF
TRBJ1-5 | NA | TRBD1 | TRBV10-3 | TGTGCCATCAGTGGAACCGGGACAGGGGGCCTTGTGAATCGTCAGCCCCAGCATTTT | CAISGTGTGGLVNRQPQHF
TRBJ2-7 | NA | NA | TRBV11-2 | TGTGCCAGCGACACAGGTGCGTTTTTCTACGAGCAGTACTTC | CASDTGAFFYEQYF
TRBJ1-1 | NA | NA | TRBV5-4 | TGTGCCAGCAGCGCCACCCTGTCGGGTTCAGGAGCGATGAACACTGAAGCTTTCTTT | CASSATLSGSGAMNTEAFF
TRBJ2-3 | once | TRBD2 | TRBV9 | TGTGCCAGCAGCGACCGGGACTACCCCACAGATACGCAGTATTTT | CASSDRDYPTDTQYF
TRBJ2-6 | NA | TRBD2 | TRBV5-1 | TGCGCCAGCAGAGACGCGACTAGCGGGGGGACCTCTGGGGCCAACGTCCTGACTTTC | CASRDATSGGTSGANVLTF
TRBJ2-5 | NA | NA | TRBV6-6 | TGTGCCAGCAGTTACCAAGAGACCCAGTACTTC | CASSYQETQYF
TRBJ1-4 | NA | NA | TRBV7-9 | TGTGCCAGCAGCTACCCACGGCCTATTAATGAAAAACTGTTTTTT | CASSYPRPINEKLFF
TRBJ2-1 | NA | NA | TRBV5-4 | TGTGCCAGCAGCTCCGCAGACCGGGGCAATGAGCAGTTCTTC | CASSSADRGNEQFF
TRBJ2-5 | NA | TRBD1 | TRBV3-1/TRBV3-2 | TGTGCCAGCAGCCAAGTACTTAGGACAGGGGGGGATGAGACCCAGTACTTC | CASSQVLRTGGDETQYF
TRBJ2-1 | NA | TRBD2 | TRBV19 | TGTGCCAGTAAGGCCGGGACTAGCTACAATGAGCAGTTCTTC | CASKAGTSYNEQFF
TRBJ1-3 | NA | NA | TRBV5-1 | TGCGCCAGCAGCTTGGAACTAGCGGCAGGGAGATCTGGAAACACCATATATTTT | CASSLELAAGRSGNTIYF
TRBJ2-6 | NA | NA | TRBV18 | TGTGCCAGCTCACCACCGGGGTTAGGGGCGAGCTCTGGGGCCAACGTCCTGACTTTC | CASSPPGLGASSGANVLTF
TRBJ2-7 | NA | TRBD1 | TRBV3-1/TRBV3-2 | TGTGCCAGCAGCCACGGGACAGGGGGGTGGGAGCAGTACTTC | CASSHGTGGWEQYF
TRBJ2-3 | NA | NA | TRBV6-1 | TGTGCCAGCAGTGGGGACGCTTACCCTAACACAGATACGCAGTATTTT | CASSGDAYPNTDTQYF
TRBJ1-4 | NA | TRBD1 | TRBV5-5 | TGTGCCAGCAGCTTACAGGGGGATGAAAAACTGTTTTTT | CASSLQGDEKLFF
TRBJ1-1 | NA | NA | TRBV30 | TGTGCCTGGACCCTCGTAGCCACTGAAGCTTTCTTT | CAWTLVATEAFF
TRBJ1-1 | NA | NA | TRBV5-1 | TGCGCCAGCAGCAATACTCAGGGAGAGGGTGAAGCTTTCTTT | CASSNTQGEGEAFF
TRBJ1-6 | NA | NA | TRBV19 | TGTGCCAGTAGTATTGCCTGGGATTCACCCCTCCACTTT | CASSIAWDSPLHF
TRBJ2-3 | NA | NA | TRBV3-1/TRBV3-2 | TGTGCCAGCAGCCAAGGGGCGAAAGATACGCAGTATTTT | CASSQGAKDTQYF
TRBJ1-1 | NA | TRBD1 | TRBV29-1 | TGCAGCGTTAAGACAGGGGGCGTCACTGAAGCTTTCTTT | CSVKTGGVTEAFF
TRBJ2-5 | NA | TRBD2 | TRBV27 | TGTGCCAGCGGTAGCGGGGGCCATCAAGAGACCCAGTACTTC | CASGSGGHQETQYF
TRBJ1-5 | NA | NA | TRBV28 | TGTGCCAGCAGTCCCCCGCCACATCAGCCCCAGCATTTT | CASSPPPHQPQHF
TRBJ1-3 | NA | TRBD1 | TRBV4-1 | TGCGCCAGCAGGGGGACAGGGGCTGGAAACACCATATATTTT | CASRGTGAGNTIYF
TRBJ1-1 | NA | NA | TRBV7-3 | TGTGCCAGCGGCCAAACGAACACTGAAGCTTTCTTT | CASGQTNTEAFF
TRBJ2-5 | NA | TRBD2 | TRBV30 | TGTGCCTACACCAACTCGTGGGGGGGGCAAGAGACCCAGTACTTC | CAYTNSWGGQETQYF
TRBJ2-1 | NA | NA | TRBV12-3/TRBV12-4 | TGTGCCAGCAGTTTAGCGTTCGGAGATGAGCAGTTCTTC | CASSLAFGDEQFF
TRBJ1-5 | few | NA | TRBV6-5 | TGTGCCAGCAGGGCCCCCGGGATGAATCAGCCCCAGCATTTT | CASRAPGMNQPQHF
TRBJ1-6 | few | NA | TRBV6-5 | TGTGCCAGCAGGGAGGGCAGACATTCACCCCTCCACTTT | CASREGRHSPLHF
TRBJ2-5 | NA | NA | TRBV2 | TGTGCCAGCAGTGTTAGGGAGGAGACCCAGTACTTC | CASSVREETQYF
TRBJ2-2 | NA | NA | TRBV7-9 | TGTGCCAGCAGGAAAGGAACGACCGGGGAGCTGTTTTTT | CASRKGTTGELFF
TRBJ1-2 | NA | NA | TRBV5-1 | TGCGCCAGCAGCGAGGACAGCGGGACCTATGGCTACACCTTC | CASSEDSGTYGYTF
TRBJ2-7 | NA | NA | TRBV6-5 | TGTGCCAGCAGTTACTCACGGGCCTCCTACGAGCAGTACTTC | CASSYSRASYEQYF
TRBJ2-3 | NA | TRBD1 | TRBV6-5 | TGTGCCAGCAGTTACGGGGCAGGGGGAACAGATACGCAGTATTTT | CASSYGAGGTDTQYF
TRBJ2-2 | NA | NA | TRBV2 | TGTGCCAGCAACATGCGATCAAACACCGGGGAGCTGTTTTTT | CASNMRSNTGELFF